Described below is a single TCR beta chain sequence and its context. These data come from a study of blood T cell repertoires in COVID-19. Study overall: PBMCs, B-cell-depleted T cells, or T cells provided the cDNA or gDNA that made up the material.

Using immunoSEQ multiplex PCR, the repertoire was profiled, and TCRdb retains in-frame clones only, with some absent. The profile shows hundreds of thousands of clones, about nine tenths of them singletons. The CDR3 is 10 amino acids. CDR1 is SEHNR, CDR2 FQNEAQ, per germline (reference sequence). The V end was cut by 4 bases, the J end by 10 bases, with 7 bases between. Two negative PCRs, clearance, or symptom resolution had been documented for recovered Cohort 3 donors. The sequence came from a woman aged 18-29 years who had recovered from COVID-19. Sequenced input: PBMCs or T cells enriched from blood (not recorded which). The chain carries TRBV7-9 and TRBJ1-1; D remains unclear. Here the CDR3 DNA reads TGTGCCAGCAGCTCCGTTGTAGCTTTCTTT. Residues: CASSSVVAFF.